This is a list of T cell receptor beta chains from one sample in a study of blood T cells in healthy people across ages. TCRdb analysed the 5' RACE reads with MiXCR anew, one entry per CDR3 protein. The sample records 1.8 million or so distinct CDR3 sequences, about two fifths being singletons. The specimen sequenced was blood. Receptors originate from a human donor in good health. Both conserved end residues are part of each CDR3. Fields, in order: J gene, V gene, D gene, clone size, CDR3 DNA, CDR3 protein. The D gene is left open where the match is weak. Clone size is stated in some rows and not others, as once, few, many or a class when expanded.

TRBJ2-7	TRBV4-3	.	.	TGCGCCAGCAGCCATTCCGGGTCCTACTACGAGCAGTACTTC	CASSHSGSYYEQYF
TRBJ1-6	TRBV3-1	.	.	TGTGCCAGCAGCCAAGAGAGGGTATCACCCCTCCACTTT	CASSQERVSPLHF
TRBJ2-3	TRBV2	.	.	TGTGCCAGCAGTCGTAACACAGATACGCAGTATTTT	CASSRNTDTQYF
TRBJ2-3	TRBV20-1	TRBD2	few	TGCAGTGCCCCACAAGCGGGGGAAAGAGATACGCAGTATTTT	CSAPQAGERDTQYF
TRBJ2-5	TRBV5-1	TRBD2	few	TGCGCCAGCACCGGGACTAGCGGTATAGAGACCCAGTACTTC	CASTGTSGIETQYF
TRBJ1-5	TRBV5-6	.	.	TGTGCCAGCACCCTTGGTGGAGAGGGTCAGCCCCAGCATTTT	CASTLGGEGQPQHF
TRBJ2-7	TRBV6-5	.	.	TGTGCCAGCAGCCCAACAGGGTTGAGACACTACGAGCAGTACTTC	CASSPTGLRHYEQYF
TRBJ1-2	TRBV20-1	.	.	TGCAGTGCTAGAAATTCCCAGACCTCCCGGAGGGGCTACACCTTC	CSARNSQTSRRGYTF
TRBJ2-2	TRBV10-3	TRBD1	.	TGTGCCATTCCAGTGACAGGGGCGAACACCGGGGAGCTGTTTTTT	CAIPVTGANTGELFF
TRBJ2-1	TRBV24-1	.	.	TGTGCCACTCGGGGGACAGATAACTACAATGAGCAGTTCTTC	CATRGTDNYNEQFF
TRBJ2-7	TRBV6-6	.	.	TGTGCCAGCAGTTACAGCGAACACACGAACCGCTACGAGCAGTACTTC	CASSYSEHTNRYEQYF
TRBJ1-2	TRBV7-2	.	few	TGTGCCAGCAGATTACGGGGAGAGGGCTATGGCTACACCTTC	CASRLRGEGYGYTF
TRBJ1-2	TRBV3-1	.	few	TGTGCCAGCAGCCCCGGCAGGGATATGAGCTACACCTTC	CASSPGRDMSYTF
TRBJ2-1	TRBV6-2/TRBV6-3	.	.	TGTGCCAGCAGTTACTACTACTCAGGGAGCTCCTACAATGAGCAGTTCTTC	CASSYYYSGSSYNEQFF
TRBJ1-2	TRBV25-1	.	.	TGTGCCAGTAGTGACCAGGAGAACCCTCTCCTGTCTAACTATGGCTACACCTTC	CASSDQENPLLSNYGYTF
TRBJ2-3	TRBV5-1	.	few	TGCGCCAGCAGCGAGACAGGCCACACAGATACGCAGTATTTT	CASSETGHTDTQYF
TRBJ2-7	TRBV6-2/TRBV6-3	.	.	TGTGCCCGCAGTGGCGGGACAGACATCTTACCCTACGAGCAGTACTTC	CARSGGTDILPYEQYF
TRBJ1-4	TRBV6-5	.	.	TGTGCCAGTACCTGGAGTCTAGGTGAAAAACTGTTTTTT	CASTWSLGEKLFF
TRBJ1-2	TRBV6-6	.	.	TGTGCCAGCAGTTACTCGATCCCATCTGGCTACACCTTC	CASSYSIPSGYTF
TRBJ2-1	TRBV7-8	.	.	TGTGCCAGCAGTTTCCCCCGGACAACACTGATCGGGAATGAGCAGTTCTTC	CASSFPRTTLIGNEQFF
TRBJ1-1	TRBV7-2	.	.	TGTGCCAGCAGCCCTAGTGGGGGGCGTGAAGCTTTCTTT	CASSPSGGREAFF
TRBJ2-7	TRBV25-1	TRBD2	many	TGTGCCAGCAGTGGTAGCGGGGGATACGAGCAGTACTTC	CASSGSGGYEQYF
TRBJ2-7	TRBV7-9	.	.	TGTGCCAGCATTCGATCCGGGGGCTCCGAGCAGTACTTC	CASIRSGGSEQYF
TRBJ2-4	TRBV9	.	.	TGTGCCAGCAGCCCCCGGGGAGAGGTTGATTTTGGGGCCATTCAGTACTTC	CASSPRGEVDFGAIQYF
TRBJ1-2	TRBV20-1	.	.	TGCAGTGCTCGGCCCCCTTCATCGGGGGGAGGCTACACCTTC	CSARPPSSGGGYTF
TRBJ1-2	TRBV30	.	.	TGTGCCTGGGGGACTGAAGGCTACACCTTC	CAWGTEGYTF